The present T cell receptor (beta chain) was sequenced within a study of CD8+ T cells in alopecia areata. Study information: Each day, treated patients took oral tofacitinib twice, at 5 to 10 mg per dose. Once tofacitinib had been taken for 6 to 18 months, 6 months off drug followed. Overall study results and limits: Relative to normal scalp, lesional scalp, especially alopecia totalis/universalis, showed higher clonality. Among patients, TCR sharing was less clear than in mice, a difference possibly due in part to HLA diversity in the patient population.

Germline-derived CDR1 and CDR2 are SNHLY and FYNNEI. V lost 6 bases and J lost 4; bases outside the gene matches: 0. The CDR3 is 11 residues long. On this clone itself: Antigen: not known.

After isolation, RNA underwent reverse transcription to generate cDNA as the sequencing template. Measured with immunoSEQ multiplex PCR; TCRdb has only the in-frame clones, and not every one. The sample includes approximately 140,000 clones, 75% to 90% of them seen just once. Sample: CD8+ T cells sorted from blood, taken at week 0. The chain joins TRBV2 to TRBJ2-7; TRBD1 matches 7 bases. The clonotype comes from a human donor with alopecia areata. CDR3 in DNA: TGTGCCAGCAGGACAGGGTACGAGCAGTACTTC. Its protein product is CASRTGYEQYF. Filled out from reference TRBV2 and TRBJ2-7, the complete variable domain reads EPEVTQTPSHQVTQMGQEVILRCVPISNHLYFYWYRQILGQKVEFLVSFYNNEISEKSEIFDDQFSVERPDGSNFTLKIRSTKLEDSAMYFCASRTGYEQYFGPGTRLTVT.